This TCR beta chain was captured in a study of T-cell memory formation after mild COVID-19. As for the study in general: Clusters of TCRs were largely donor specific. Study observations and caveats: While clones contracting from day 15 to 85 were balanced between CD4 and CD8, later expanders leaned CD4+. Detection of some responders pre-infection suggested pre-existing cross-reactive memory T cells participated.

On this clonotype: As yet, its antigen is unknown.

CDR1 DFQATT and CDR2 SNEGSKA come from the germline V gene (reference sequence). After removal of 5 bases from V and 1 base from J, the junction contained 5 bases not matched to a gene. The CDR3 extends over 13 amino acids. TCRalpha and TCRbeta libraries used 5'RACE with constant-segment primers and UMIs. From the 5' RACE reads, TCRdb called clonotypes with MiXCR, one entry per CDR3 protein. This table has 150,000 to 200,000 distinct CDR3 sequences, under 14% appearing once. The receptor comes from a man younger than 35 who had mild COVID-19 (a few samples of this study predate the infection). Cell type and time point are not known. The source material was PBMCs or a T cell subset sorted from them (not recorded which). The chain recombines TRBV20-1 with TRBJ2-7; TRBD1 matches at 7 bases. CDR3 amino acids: CSAGTGASYEQYF. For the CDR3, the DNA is TGCAGTGCTGGAACAGGGGCTTCCTACGAGCAGTACTTC.